These T cell receptor beta chains were read from a single sample in a study of T-cell memory formation after mild COVID-19. TCRdb reprocessed the 5' RACE reads via MiXCR and lists one record per CDR3 protein. The sample carries 400,000 to 500,000 distinct CDR3 sequences, less than 25% recorded once. The sample taken for sequencing was PBMCs or a T cell subset sorted from them (not recorded which). The receptors shown here come from an adult woman who had mild COVID-19 (a few samples of this study predate the infection). Cell type and time point are not known. Each CDR3 is given with its conserved first and last residue. The order of the fields is J gene, D gene, clone size, V gene, CDR3 protein, CDR3 DNA. D genes are given only for firm matches. Size values are once, few and many counts, or a class for expanded clones, and some rows have none.

TRBJ2-2 . few TRBV24-1 CATSVMNTGELFF TGTGCCACCAGTGTTATGAACACCGGGGAGCTGTTTTTT
TRBJ1-3 TRBD1 . TRBV2 CASSDSWTGYRNTIYF TGTGCCAGCAGTGACTCGTGGACAGGGTACCGAAACACCATATATTTT
TRBJ2-3 . few TRBV7-9 CASSPAVGSGRGDTQYF TGTGCCAGCAGCCCAGCGGTAGGGTCGGGACGAGGAGATACGCAGTATTTT
TRBJ1-1 TRBD1 once TRBV15 CATSRGQQGKNTEAFF TGTGCCACCAGCAGGGGACAACAGGGGAAGAACACTGAAGCTTTCTTT
TRBJ2-1 . few TRBV5-5 CASSFLGPKSDEQFF TGTGCCAGCAGCTTCTTGGGGCCTAAAAGTGATGAGCAGTTCTTC
TRBJ2-2 TRBD2 . TRBV12-3/TRBV12-4 CASSDGGAGELFF TGTGCCAGCAGTGACGGGGGGGCCGGGGAGCTGTTTTTT
TRBJ2-1 . . TRBV7-3 CASSLTEGFRTSEQFF TGTGCCAGCAGCTTAACGGAGGGGTTTAGGACGAGTGAGCAGTTCTTC
TRBJ2-3 . . TRBV19 CASGQRLGTDTQYF TGTGCCAGTGGGCAGCGGTTGGGCACAGATACGCAGTATTTT
TRBJ2-1 TRBD2 few TRBV7-6 CASSLIPTPGLAGANEQFF TGTGCCAGCAGCTTGATCCCTACTCCGGGACTAGCGGGAGCTAATGAGCAGTTCTTC
TRBJ2-7 . few TRBV5-1 CASSLVGAGYEQYF TGCGCCAGCAGCTTGGTGGGGGCTGGCTACGAGCAGTACTTC
TRBJ1-2 TRBD1 . TRBV20-1 CSARDQETGGSGYTF TGCAGTGCTAGAGATCAAGAAACAGGGGGCTCTGGCTACACCTTC
TRBJ2-3 . . TRBV12-3/TRBV12-4 CASSSSPPDTQYF TGTGCCAGCAGTTCCAGCCCTCCAGATACGCAGTATTTT
TRBJ2-2 . few TRBV12-3/TRBV12-4 CASRIANANTGELFF TGTGCCAGCAGAATTGCCAACGCGAACACCGGGGAGCTGTTTTTT
TRBJ1-5 . . TRBV9 CASSVGQNSNQPQHF TGTGCCAGCAGCGTAGGGCAGAATAGCAATCAGCCCCAGCATTTT
TRBJ2-5 . few TRBV24-1 CATSDIRTGRQETQYF TGTGCCACCAGTGATATTCGAACAGGGCGCCAAGAGACCCAGTACTTC
TRBJ2-3 TRBD1 . TRBV4-2 CASSSPRQGWADTQYF TGTGCCAGCAGCTCCCCCCGACAGGGGTGGGCAGATACGCAGTATTTT
TRBJ2-1 . . TRBV9 CASSPRVAPNNEQFF TGTGCCAGCAGCCCCCGGGTAGCCCCAAACAATGAGCAGTTCTTC
TRBJ1-4 . few TRBV7-2 CASSPGWGGSEKLFF TGTGCCAGCAGCCCTGGTTGGGGAGGGTCGGAAAAACTGTTTTTT
TRBJ1-5 . . TRBV27 CASSWQGRPPQPQHF TGTGCCAGCAGTTGGCAGGGGCGCCCCCCACAGCCCCAGCATTTT
TRBJ2-5 TRBD2 few TRBV29-1 CSGRTSARETQYF TGCAGCGGACGGACTAGCGCTAGAGAGACCCAGTACTTC
TRBJ1-1 . many TRBV7-9 CASSLRVDWLANTEAFF TGTGCCAGCAGCTTACGGGTCGATTGGCTAGCGAACACTGAAGCTTTCTTT
TRBJ1-4 . . TRBV20-1 CSVFEAATNEKLFF TGCAGTGTATTTGAGGCTGCAACTAATGAAAAACTGTTTTTT
TRBJ1-2 . . TRBV20-1 CSVREGPIYGYTF TGCAGTGTTAGGGAGGGCCCAATCTATGGCTACACCTTC
TRBJ1-2 TRBD1 once TRBV12-3/TRBV12-4 CASSFEARGNYGYTF TGTGCCAGCAGTTTTGAGGCCAGGGGGAACTATGGCTACACCTTC
TRBJ2-7 . . TRBV5-6 CASSLTVRFRGAYEQYF TGTGCCAGCAGCTTGACCGTGCGGTTCAGGGGAGCCTACGAGCAGTACTTC
TRBJ2-1 . . TRBV7-9 CASSLVRRRSYNEQFF TGTGCCAGCAGCTTAGTCCGCCGGCGGTCCTACAATGAGCAGTTCTTC
TRBJ2-7 TRBD2 . TRBV4-2 CASSQGGGSGSYEQYF TGTGCCAGCAGCCAAGGCGGGGGGAGCGGGAGTTACGAGCAGTACTTC
TRBJ2-3 TRBD2 few TRBV10-3 CAISESRTSGGTDDSTDTQYF TGTGCCATCAGTGAGTCGAGGACTAGCGGGGGCACCGATGATAGCACAGATACGCAGTATTTT
TRBJ2-1 TRBD2 many TRBV20-1 CSARDQREGYNEQFF TGCAGTGCTAGAGATCAGCGGGAGGGCTACAATGAGCAGTTCTTC
TRBJ2-1 . many TRBV5-1 CASSLGLDRHGNEQFF TGCGCCAGCAGCTTGGGGCTAGATAGGCATGGCAATGAGCAGTTCTTC
TRBJ1-5 . few TRBV9 CASSAHEGNQPQHF TGTGCCAGCAGCGCCCACGAGGGCAATCAGCCCCAGCATTTT
TRBJ2-3 TRBD1 . TRBV13 CASSTRDSPDRGDTQYF TGTGCCAGCAGCACCAGGGACAGTCCTGACCGAGGAGATACGCAGTATTTT
TRBJ2-5 . few TRBV4-1 CASSQGTGETQYF TGCGCCAGCAGCCAAGGGACCGGAGAGACCCAGTACTTC
TRBJ2-7 TRBD2 few TRBV7-2 CASSSFGGGSYEQYF TGTGCCAGCAGCTCGTTCGGCGGGGGCTCCTACGAGCAGTACTTC
TRBJ1-5 . few TRBV3-1 CASSPGSRNQPQHF TGTGCCAGCAGCCCAGGGAGTCGCAATCAGCCCCAGCATTTT
TRBJ2-2 . . TRBV19 CASTRANTGELFF TGTGCCAGTACGCGGGCGAACACCGGGGAGCTGTTTTTT
TRBJ1-2 . . TRBV20-1 CSARGDSYGYTF TGCAGTGCTAGGGGAGATAGCTATGGCTACACCTTC
TRBJ2-3 . few TRBV19 CASSMRSTSTDTQYF TGTGCCAGTAGTATGCGGAGTACTAGCACAGATACGCAGTATTTT
TRBJ2-6 . . TRBV5-1 CASSFYSGSNVLTF TGCGCCAGCAGCTTCTACTCTGGGTCCAACGTCCTGACTTTC
TRBJ1-4 . . TRBV2 CASKGYGEKLFF TGTGCCAGCAAGGGGTACGGTGAAAAACTGTTTTTT
TRBJ2-2 . many TRBV10-3 CAISEPQRTGTGELFF TGTGCCATCAGTGAGCCGCAGCGGACCGGGACCGGGGAGCTGTTTTTT
TRBJ2-2 . . TRBV15 CATSRDLWGSSTGELFF TGTGCCACCAGCAGAGATCTGTGGGGGAGTAGCACCGGGGAGCTGTTTTTT
TRBJ1-5 . . TRBV19 CATRGAGSGAPRPQHF TGTGCCACTCGAGGGGCGGGCTCGGGGGCGCCTCGGCCCCAGCATTTT
TRBJ1-1 . . TRBV24-1 CATSAPVREKTEAFF TGTGCCACCAGTGCCCCCGTCAGGGAGAAAACTGAAGCTTTCTTT
TRBJ2-1 . . TRBV7-7 CASSLDSVNEQFF TGTGCCAGCAGCCTCGACAGTGTGAATGAGCAGTTCTTC
TRBJ2-1 TRBD2 few TRBV6-5 CASSYSWGGWEAQFF TGTGCCAGCAGTTACAGTTGGGGGGGATGGGAAGCGCAGTTCTTC
TRBJ2-3 TRBD2 many TRBV5-1 CASSLEAGGLTSTDTQYF TGCGCCAGCAGCTTGGAAGCGGGGGGGTTAACTAGCACAGATACGCAGTATTTT
TRBJ2-1 . . TRBV15 CATSRRPPQGLTSYNEQFF TGTGCCACCAGCAGGCGCCCGCCCCAGGGACTGACATCCTACAATGAGCAGTTCTTC
TRBJ2-3 TRBD2 few TRBV20-1 CSARGYSGGTDTQYF TGCAGTGCTAGAGGGTATAGCGGGGGGACAGATACGCAGTATTTT
TRBJ2-5 . few TRBV6-2/TRBV6-3 CASRSDGETQYF TGTGCCAGCAGATCGGACGGAGAGACCCAGTACTTC
TRBJ1-2 . few TRBV4-1 CASSPASGGGVGYTF TGCGCCAGCAGCCCAGCTTCCGGGGGTGGGGTCGGCTACACCTTC